These 27 T cell receptor beta chains were all obtained from the same sample, sequenced in a study of control samples from healthy donors and cancer patients. Only in-frame clones appear in the TCRdb table, and some are missing; sequencing was by immunoSEQ multiplex PCR. The sample carries approximately 230,000 clones, roughly 80% recorded once. Specimen: PBMCs. These receptors were obtained from a woman aged 55-69 years with lung cancer.

The chain uses TRBV7-6 and TRBJ2-7, with 13 bases fitting TRBD2. V dropped 5 bases and J dropped 1; count of bases not matched to a gene: 11. Germline V CDR1 and CDR2: SGHVS, FNYEAQ. This CDR3 spans 18 amino acids. The CDR3 region is CASSEGLAGEIRSYEQYF. Written as DNA, the CDR3 is TGTGCCAGCAGCGAAGGACTAGCGGGAGAGATCAGATCCTACGAGCAGTACTTC.

The chain recombines TRBV12-3 or TRBV12-4 with TRBJ1-1; no reliable D call. The CDR3 is made up of 11 amino acids. V lost 3 bases and J 6 bases, leaving 5 bases between the germline ends. The CDR3 protein is CASSLTAEAFF. CDR3 nucleotides: TGTGCCAGCAGTTTGACCGCTGAAGCTTTCTTT.

The rearrangement links TRBV5-1 to TRBJ2-2, with D perhaps matching TRBD1 or TRBD2 (6 bases each). Germline V lookup: CDR1 SGHRS, CDR2 YFSETQ. CDR3 size: 18 residues. The germline V and J ends were trimmed by 2 bases and 5 bases, with 22 bases remaining between them. In DNA, the CDR3 is TGCGCCAGCAGCTTAAGTACCTGGCCGGGGGCGCGTACCGGGGAGCTGTTTTTT. It yields the protein CASSLSTWPGARTGELFF. The whole variable domain, filled in from reference TRBV5-1 and TRBJ2-2, reads KAGVTQTPRYLIKTRGQQVTLSCSPISGHRSVSWYQQTPGQGLQFLFEYFSETQRNKGNFPGRFSGRQFSNSRSEMNVSTLELGDSALYLCASSLSTWPGARTGELFFGEGSRLTVL.

The rearrangement joins TRBV29-1 to TRBJ1-5, with TRBD1 as a possible D gene (5 bases). Trimming removed 6 bases from V and 7 bases from J, with 13 bases in between. Per germline, CDR1 SQVTM and CDR2 ANQGSEA. The CDR3 has 12 residues. The DNA of the CDR3 is TGCAGCGTCGGGACCAGGGACCAGCCCCAGCATTTT. Translation gives CSVGTRDQPQHF.

This clone was recorded only once. The gene calls are TRBV19 and TRBJ2-7, with TRBD2 matching over 8 bases. V shed 1 base, J shed 2 bases, and the junction held 4 bases outside the gene matches. The germline CDR1 and CDR2 sequences are LNHDA and SQIVND (reference sequence). The CDR3 covers 15 residues. CDR3 in amino acids: CASSIGGSGTYEQYF. CDR3 DNA: TGTGCCAGTAGTATAGGTGGTAGCGGGACCTACGAGCAGTACTTC. Complete variable domain (other parts from reference TRBV19 and TRBJ2-7): DGGITQSPKYLFRKEGQNVTLSCEQNLNHDAMYWYRQDPGQGLRLIYYSQIVNDFQKGDIAEGYSVSREKKESFPLTVTSAQKNPTAFYLCASSIGGSGTYEQYFGPGTRLTVT.

The CDR3 sequence is CASSLADTGELFF. In nucleotides, the CDR3 is TGCGCCAGCAGCTTGGCCGACACCGGGGAGCTGTTTTTT. This chain links TRBV5-1 with TRBJ2-2; no clear D. CDR1 SGHRS and CDR2 YFSETQ come from the germline V gene. The length of the CDR3 is 13 residues. The V end was cut by 0 bases, the J end by 3 bases, with 3 bases between.

J is TRBJ2-2 and V is TRBV5-1; TRBD2 matches 11 bases. The germline V gene encodes CDR1 SGHRS and CDR2 YFSETQ. CDR3 length: 18 amino acids. The V and J ends lost 4 bases and 1 base, in that order; junction bases with no gene match: 9. DNA for the CDR3: TGCGCCAGCAGCCCTCGACTAGCGGGGCCTATGAACACCGGGGAGCTGTTTTTT. The encoded protein is CASSPRLAGPMNTGELFF.

CDR3 bases: TGTGCCAGCAGCCTAATGGCAGTCTATGGCTACACCTTC. Translating it yields CASSLMAVYGYTF. The chain couples TRBV2 to TRBJ1-2; D gene unclear. V shed 6 bases and J shed 4 bases, with 12 bases lying between them. The CDR3 totals 13 residues. Germline V gene lookup returns CDR1 SNHLY and CDR2 FYNNEI.

This chain links TRBV2 with TRBJ2-2; D is possibly TRBD1 (6 bases). The CDR3 sequence is 14 residues long. Trimming took 9 bases from V and 7 from J, leaving 18 bases between them. The germline V gene has CDR1 SNHLY and CDR2 FYNNEI. CDR3 in amino acids: CASTPGVGGGELFF. For the CDR3, the DNA is TGTGCCAGTACGCCAGGGGTTGGCGGCGGGGAGCTGTTTTTT.

The chain carries TRBV12-3 or TRBV12-4 and TRBJ2-5; a possible D gene is TRBD1 (6 bases). Trimming shortened V by 7 bases and J by 4 bases, and 10 bases separated the two germline ends. The CDR3 sequence is 12 residues long. The DNA of the CDR3 is TGTGCCAGCAACTTAGGGGGAGAGACCCAGTACTTC. It encodes CASNLGGETQYF.

In this sample, this clone turned up once. The rearrangement uses TRBV18 and TRBJ1-1; D ambiguous. Between the trimmed V and J ends, which lost 1 base and 6 bases, there was a span of 12 bases. This CDR3 has 14 amino acids. CDR1 KGHSH and CDR2 LQKENI come from the germline V gene. In DNA form, the CDR3 reads TGTGCCAGCTCACCACTCACCGGTAGCCCTGAAGCTTTCTTT. Encoded protein: CASSPLTGSPEAFF.

The V call is TRBV19, the J call TRBJ2-1; D is uncertain. Germline V gene lookup returns CDR1 LNHDA and CDR2 SQIVND (reference sequence). This CDR3 contains 16 residues. V was trimmed by 1 base and J by 4 bases, leaving 14 bases between them. The CDR3 is CASSIVSRNGYNEQFF. CDR3 DNA sequence: TGTGCCAGTAGTATAGTGTCTAGGAATGGGTACAATGAGCAGTTCTTC. Full variable domain (outside the CDR3, taken from reference TRBV19 and TRBJ2-1): DGGITQSPKYLFRKEGQNVTLSCEQNLNHDAMYWYRQDPGQGLRLIYYSQIVNDFQKGDIAEGYSVSREKKESFPLTVTSAQKNPTAFYLCASSIVSRNGYNEQFFGPGTRLTVL.

This chain connects TRBV27 to TRBJ1-1; no clear D. V gave up 4 bases and J gave up 0 bases, with 9 bases separating them. The germline V gene has CDR1 MNHEY and CDR2 SMNVEV (reference sequence). This CDR3 comprises 14 residues. The CDR3 coding sequence is TGTGCCAGCAGTTGGCAGGCTGTGAACACTGAAGCTTTCTTT. Protein: CASSWQAVNTEAFF.

The chain recombines TRBV27 with TRBJ1-1; TRBD1 might be the D (6 bases). Per germline, CDR1 MNHEY and CDR2 SMNVEV (reference sequence). This CDR3 comprises 17 residues. Trimming stripped 8 bases from V and 1 base from J, with 23 bases between. The CDR3: CASLPAAGEVWNTEAFF. CDR3 sequence (DNA): TGTGCCAGCCTCCCCGCGGCAGGGGAGGTATGGAACACTGAAGCTTTCTTT.

The V gene is TRBV19, the J gene TRBJ1-2; D not certain. V shed 5 bases and J shed 1 base, with 11 bases lying between them. The V gene's germline CDR1 is LNHDA and CDR2 SQIVND (reference sequence). The CDR3 is 14 amino acids. The CDR3 DNA reads TGTGCCAGTAGTCTCAGTGGGGTTAACTATGGCTACACCTTC. The encoded protein is CASSLSGVNYGYTF.

The CDR3 bases are TGTGCCAGCAGCCTCGACAGGGGGAGAGGCTACGAGCAGTACTTC. This sequence encodes CASSLDRGRGYEQYF. V is TRBV5-4 and J is TRBJ2-7, with 9 positions matching TRBD1. CDR1 is SGHNT and CDR2 is YYREEE in the germline V gene (reference sequence). The CDR3 spans 15 residues. The V and J ends lost 4 bases and 3 bases, in that order; junction bases with no gene match: 8.

V gene TRBV2 combines with J gene TRBJ1-1, with D possibly being TRBD1 (5 bases). Trimming shortened V by 2 bases and J by 11 bases, and 15 bases separated the two germline ends. This CDR3 contains 13 residues. Germline CDR1 reads SNHLY; CDR2 reads FYNNEI. CDR3 region: CASSERRTGGAFF. DNA for the CDR3: TGTGCCAGCAGTGAAAGACGGACCGGGGGGGCTTTCTTT.

The V gene is TRBV3-1 (or the pseudogene TRBV3-2), the J gene TRBJ2-1; 7 bases are a match to TRBD2. The CDR3 has 16 amino acids. J gave up 4 bases and V 1 base, and 7 bases lay outside the gene matches. Germline loops: CDR1 LGHDT, CDR2 YNNKEL (reference sequence). The CDR3: CASSQAALAVYNEQFF. CDR3 nucleotides: TGTGCCAGCAGCCAAGCGGCGCTAGCGGTATACAATGAGCAGTTCTTC.

This clone was counted a single time. The sample carries other DNA sequences with the same CDR3. V and J are TRBV4-1 and TRBJ2-7, with 7 bases aligning to TRBD2. V lost 1 base and J lost 1; bases outside the gene matches: 10. The CDR3 length is 17 residues. The germline V gene encodes CDR1 MGHRA and CDR2 YSYEKL. CDR3 DNA: TGCGCCAGCAGCCAAGTCGGGGGGACCGCCTCTTCCTACGAGCAGTACTTC. Protein sequence: CASSQVGGTASSYEQYF.

The chain couples TRBV6-5 to TRBJ2-3, with D unclear. This CDR3 region has 13 residues. With 11 bases removed from V and 0 bases from J, the gap between germline ends came to 12 bases. The germline gives CDR1 MNHEY, CDR2 SVGAGI. The CDR3 nucleotides are TGTGCCTGTTTACATGACAGCACAGATACGCAGTATTTT. Its protein product is CACLHDSTDTQYF.

Points on this clone: This could be a read error, since a much larger clone is one nucleotide away. The J gene is TRBJ1-5, the V gene TRBV5-1; 12 bases match TRBD1. The CDR3 is 17 amino acids. Germline V CDR1 and CDR2: SGHRS, YFSETQ. The DNA for the CDR3 is TGCGCCCGCAGTCGGGACAGGGGGCGGGTGGGCAATCAGCCCCAGCATTTT. Its translation is CARSRDRGRVGNQPQHF.

This clone was counted a single time. This chain joins TRBV9 and TRBJ2-7, with D possibly matching TRBD2 (5 bases). The CDR3 runs to 14 residues. V lost 2 bases and J 2 bases, leaving 11 bases between the germline ends. The germline CDR1 and CDR2 sequences are SGDLS and YYNGEE. CDR3 sequence (DNA): TGTGCCAGCAGCGTGGGCAGCGGCACCTACGAGCAGTACTTC. Protein product: CASSVGSGTYEQYF.

V and J are TRBV5-1 and TRBJ1-1, with 7 nucleotides matching TRBD1. The CDR3 runs to 14 residues. CDR1 is SGHRS, CDR2 YFSETQ, per germline. V trimming: 5 bases; J trimming: 1 base; junction bases outside the gene matches: 5. CDR3 in DNA: TGCGCCAGCAGTACGGGACAGAAGAACACTGAAGCTTTCTTT. Its translation is CASSTGQKNTEAFF.

The chain has TRBV2 and TRBJ2-3, with D perhaps being TRBD1 or TRBD2 (7 bases each). The CDR3 runs 17 residues. Germline CDR1 and CDR2: SNHLY and FYNNEI. The V end was cut by 4 bases, the J end by 0 bases, with 17 bases between. The CDR3 loop reads CASSVPGGEPSTDTQYF. In DNA form, the CDR3 reads TGTGCCAGCAGTGTGCCAGGGGGGGAACCTAGCACAGATACGCAGTATTTT.

The chain links TRBV9 to TRBJ2-5; D might be TRBD2 (5 bases). Trimming stripped 4 bases from V and 2 bases from J, with 12 bases between. This CDR3 has 14 amino acids. The germline V gene has CDR1 SGDLS and CDR2 YYNGEE. The CDR3 DNA reads TGTGCCAGCAGCCCGAGACTATTTCAAGAGACCCAGTACTTC. Its protein is CASSPRLFQETQYF.

V gene TRBV10-3 combines with J gene TRBJ2-7; the match to TRBD1 covers 9 bases. V was clipped by 4 bases and J by 5 bases; unmatched bases: 9. CDR1 is ENHRY, CDR2 SYGVKD, per germline. This CDR3 has 15 amino acids. The CDR3 loop reads CAISGSGTGSNEQYF. In DNA form, the CDR3 reads TGTGCCATCAGTGGGTCCGGGACAGGGTCCAACGAGCAGTACTTC.

This chain uses TRBV19 with TRBJ2-7; 12 bases are a match to TRBD2. Germline V lookup: CDR1 LNHDA, CDR2 SQIVND (reference sequence). Trimming at V came to 3 bases and at J to 2 bases, leaving 2 bases not matched to a gene. The CDR3 runs to 15 residues. The CDR3 sequence: CASSIGLAGTYEQYF. CDR3 coding DNA: TGTGCCAGTAGTATCGGACTAGCGGGGACCTACGAGCAGTACTTC.